These 2 T cell receptor beta chains were sequenced from one sample in a study of long-term antiretroviral therapy in people with HIV (dated by TCRdb to the early 2020s). The immunoSEQ hsTCRB v3.0 assay was used at survey level resolution to sequence the TRB variable region. TCRdb's version of the immuneACCESS table is confined to in-frame rearrangements and falls short of the full clone set. An unresolved V gene accounts for under half of the shortfall where checked; the remainder is of unknown origin. The sample contains tens of thousands of clones, 75% to 85% of them found a single time. Roughly 19% of the sample comes from the top ten. Sequenced material: unsorted PBMCs, taken 0.1 years before starting antiretroviral therapy. The receptors stem from a young man with HIV.

This clone occurred a few times. The chain joins TRBV9 to TRBJ2-1; D is unclear. V was shortened by 3 bases and J by 9 bases, with 19 bases between the two germline ends. The CDR3 spans 15 residues. Germline V gives CDR1 SGDLS, CDR2 YYNGEE. The CDR3 spells CASSAWPTLRGEQFF. CDR3 bases: TGTGCCAGCAGCGCCTGGCCCACCCTCCGAGGTGAGCAGTTCTTC.

The gene calls are TRBV6-1 and TRBJ2-7; no clear D gene. V was pared by 3 bases and J by 2 bases, with 11 bases between. Germline CDR1 and CDR2: MNHNS and SASEGT. The CDR3 spans 14 residues. The CDR3 loop reads CASSEGISPYEQYF. Written as DNA, the CDR3 is TGTGCCAGCAGTGAGGGTATAAGTCCCTACGAGCAGTACTTC.